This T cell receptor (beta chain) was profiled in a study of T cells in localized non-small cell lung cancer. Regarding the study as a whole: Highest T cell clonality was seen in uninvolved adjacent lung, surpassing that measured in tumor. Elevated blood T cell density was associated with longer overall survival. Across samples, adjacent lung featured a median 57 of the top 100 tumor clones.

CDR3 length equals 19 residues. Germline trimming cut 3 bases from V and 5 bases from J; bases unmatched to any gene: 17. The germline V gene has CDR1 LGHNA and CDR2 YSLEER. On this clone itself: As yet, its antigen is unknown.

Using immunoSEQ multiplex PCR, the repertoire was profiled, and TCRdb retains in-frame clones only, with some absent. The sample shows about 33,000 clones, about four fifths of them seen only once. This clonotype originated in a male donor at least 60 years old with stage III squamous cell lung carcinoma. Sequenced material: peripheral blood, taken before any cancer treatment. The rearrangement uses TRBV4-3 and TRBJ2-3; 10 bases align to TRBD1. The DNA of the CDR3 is TGCGCCAGCAGCCATCTCGTGGCGTCGGGGACAGGGGTTCGAGATACGCAGTATTTT. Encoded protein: CASSHLVASGTGVRDTQYF.